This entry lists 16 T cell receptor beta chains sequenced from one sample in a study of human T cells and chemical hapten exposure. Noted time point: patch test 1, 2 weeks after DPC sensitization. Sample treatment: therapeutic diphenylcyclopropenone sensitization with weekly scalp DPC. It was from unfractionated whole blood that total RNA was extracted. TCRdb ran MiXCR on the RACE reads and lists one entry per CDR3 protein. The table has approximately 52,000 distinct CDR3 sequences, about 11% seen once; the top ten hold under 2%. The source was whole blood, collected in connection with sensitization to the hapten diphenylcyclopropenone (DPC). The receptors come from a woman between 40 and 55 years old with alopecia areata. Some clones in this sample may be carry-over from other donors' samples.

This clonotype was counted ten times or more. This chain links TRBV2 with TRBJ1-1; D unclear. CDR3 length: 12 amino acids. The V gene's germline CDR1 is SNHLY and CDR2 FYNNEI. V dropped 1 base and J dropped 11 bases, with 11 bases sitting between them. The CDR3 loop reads CASSEGWSGAFF. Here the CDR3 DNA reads TGTGCCAGCAGTGAAGGATGGTCGGGGGCTTTCTTT.

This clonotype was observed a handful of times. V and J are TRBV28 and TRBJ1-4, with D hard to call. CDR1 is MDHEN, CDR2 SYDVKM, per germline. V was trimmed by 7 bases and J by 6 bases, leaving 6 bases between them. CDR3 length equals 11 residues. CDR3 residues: CASTSDEKLFF. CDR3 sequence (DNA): TGTGCCAGCACCTCTGATGAAAAACTGTTTTTT.

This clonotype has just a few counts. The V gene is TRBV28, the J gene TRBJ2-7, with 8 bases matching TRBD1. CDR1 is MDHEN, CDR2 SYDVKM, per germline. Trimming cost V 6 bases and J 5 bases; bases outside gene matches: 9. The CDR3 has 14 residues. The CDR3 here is CASSSTGETHEQYF. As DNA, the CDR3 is TGTGCCAGCAGCTCGACAGGGGAAACCCACGAGCAGTACTTC.

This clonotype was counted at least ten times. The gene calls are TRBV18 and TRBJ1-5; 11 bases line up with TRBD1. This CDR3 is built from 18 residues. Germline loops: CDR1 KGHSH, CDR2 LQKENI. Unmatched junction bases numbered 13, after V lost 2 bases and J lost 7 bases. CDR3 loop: CASSPFSGTGGKGQPQHF. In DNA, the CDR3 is TGTGCCAGCTCACCATTTTCTGGGACAGGGGGGAAGGGGCAGCCCCAGCATTTT.

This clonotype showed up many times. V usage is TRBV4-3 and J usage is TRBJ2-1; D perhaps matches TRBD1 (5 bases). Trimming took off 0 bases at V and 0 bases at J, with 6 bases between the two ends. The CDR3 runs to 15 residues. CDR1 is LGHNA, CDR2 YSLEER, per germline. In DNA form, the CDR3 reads TGCGCCAGCAGCCAAGATGGGGCCTCCTACAATGAGCAGTTCTTC. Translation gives CASSQDGASYNEQFF.

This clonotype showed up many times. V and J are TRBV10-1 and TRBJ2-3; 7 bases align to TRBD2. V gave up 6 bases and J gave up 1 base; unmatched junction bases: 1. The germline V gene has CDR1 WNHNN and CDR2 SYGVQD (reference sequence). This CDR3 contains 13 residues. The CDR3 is CASSLAGTDTQYF. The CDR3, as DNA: TGCGCCAGCAGCCTAGCGGGCACAGATACGCAGTATTTT.

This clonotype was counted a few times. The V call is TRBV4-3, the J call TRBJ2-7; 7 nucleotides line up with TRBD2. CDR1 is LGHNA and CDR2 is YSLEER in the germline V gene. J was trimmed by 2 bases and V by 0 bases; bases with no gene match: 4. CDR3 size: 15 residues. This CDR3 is CASSQEVSGPYEQYF. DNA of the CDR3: TGCGCCAGCAGCCAAGAAGTTAGCGGGCCCTACGAGCAGTACTTC.

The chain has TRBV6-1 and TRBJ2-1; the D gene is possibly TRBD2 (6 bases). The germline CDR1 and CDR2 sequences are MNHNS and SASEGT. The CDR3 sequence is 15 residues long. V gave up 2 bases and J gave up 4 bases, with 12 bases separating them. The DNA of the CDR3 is TGTGCCAGCAGTGAATCGTACGGGAGTTACAATGAGCAGTTCTTC. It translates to CASSESYGSYNEQFF.

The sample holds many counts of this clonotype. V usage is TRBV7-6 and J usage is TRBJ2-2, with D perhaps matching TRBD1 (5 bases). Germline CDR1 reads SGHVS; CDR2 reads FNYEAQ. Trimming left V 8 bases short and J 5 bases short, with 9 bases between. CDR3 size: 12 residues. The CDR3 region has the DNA TGTGCCAGCCGGCAGGGAACCGGGGAGCTGTTTTTT. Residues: CASRQGTGELFF.

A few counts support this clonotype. CDR3 sequence reads: CASSPSSSTNYEQYF. The CDR3 bases are TGCGCCAGCAGCCCTTCGTCTAGCACCAACTACGAGCAGTACTTC. The chain couples TRBV5-1 to TRBJ2-7, with D tentatively TRBD2 (5 bases). Trimming left V 4 bases short and J 3 bases short, with 17 bases between. Germline lookup yields CDR1 SGHRS and CDR2 YFSETQ. The CDR3 spans 15 residues.

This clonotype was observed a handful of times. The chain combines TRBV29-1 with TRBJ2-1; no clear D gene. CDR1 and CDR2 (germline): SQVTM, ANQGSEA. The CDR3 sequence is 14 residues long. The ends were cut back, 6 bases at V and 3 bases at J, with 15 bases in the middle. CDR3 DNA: TGCAGCGTCCAATACGGCCTGCTCTACAATGAGCAGTTCTTC. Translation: CSVQYGLLYNEQFF.

CDR3 sequence reads: CASSLMDSSNQPQHF. CDR3 sequence (DNA): TGTGCCAGCAGCTTAATGGACAGTAGCAATCAGCCCCAGCATTTT. The rearrangement uses TRBV5-5 and TRBJ1-5; D possibly corresponds to TRBD1 (6 bases). Germline CDR1 reads SGHKS; CDR2 reads YYEKEE (reference sequence). The CDR3 is made up of 15 amino acids. V was shortened by 2 bases and J by 0 bases, with 9 bases between the two germline ends.

The CDR3 here is CASSFYYEQYF. As DNA, the CDR3 is TGTGCCAGCAGCTTTTACTACGAGCAGTACTTC. The V gene is TRBV11-2, the J gene TRBJ2-7; no definite D call. Looked up from germline, CDR1 is SGHAT and CDR2 is FQNNGV. Deletions cut 3 bases from V and 3 bases from J, with 3 bases between. CDR3 length: 11 residues.

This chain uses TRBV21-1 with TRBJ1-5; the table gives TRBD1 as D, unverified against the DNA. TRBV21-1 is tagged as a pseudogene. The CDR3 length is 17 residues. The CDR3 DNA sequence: TGTGCCAGCAGCAAAGCGCTTAGTAGGGACAGTATTCAGCCCCAGCATTTT. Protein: CASSKALSRDSIQPQHF.

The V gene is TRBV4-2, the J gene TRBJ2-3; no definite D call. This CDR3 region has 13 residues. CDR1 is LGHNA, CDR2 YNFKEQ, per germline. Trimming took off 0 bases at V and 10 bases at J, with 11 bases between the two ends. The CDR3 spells CASSQDEGSPQYF. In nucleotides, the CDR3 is TGTGCCAGCAGCCAAGATGAAGGCTCCCCGCAGTATTTT.

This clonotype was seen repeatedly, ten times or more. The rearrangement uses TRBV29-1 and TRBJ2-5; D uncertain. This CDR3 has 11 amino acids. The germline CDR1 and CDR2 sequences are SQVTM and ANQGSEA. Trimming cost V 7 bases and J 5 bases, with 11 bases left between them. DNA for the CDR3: TGCAGCGCTCTAGACCTGGAGACCCAGTACTTC. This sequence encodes CSALDLETQYF.